These T cell receptor beta chains were read from a single sample in a study of shared T cell receptors in the human thymus. This table comes from immunoSEQ multiplex PCR, and its TCRdb copy is limited to in-frame clones, with some not included. Of over 650,000 clones listed, around 87% are singletons. Separately, the same data were catalogued under a study of human thymus T cells.

The sequenced material came from thymocytes. These receptors all stem from a boy less than two years old with a congenital heart defect. Each CDR3 is given with its conserved first and last residue. Each record gives: D gene, J gene, V gene, clone size, CDR3 protein, CDR3 DNA. A D gene is named only where the DNA matches it firmly. Not all rows give a size; the values are once, few, many and, for expanded clones, a class.

>NA|TRBJ1-5|TRBV6-1|NA
CASIGDYSNQPQHF
TGTGCCAGCATCGGGGATTATAGCAATCAGCCCCAGCATTTT
>NA|TRBJ1-1|TRBV11-1|NA
CASSFSRGRTEAFF
TGTGCCAGCAGCTTCTCCAGGGGTAGGACTGAAGCTTTCTTT
>TRBD1|TRBJ2-1|TRBV7-9|NA
CASSPGQHEQFF
TGTGCCAGCAGCCCGGGACAGCATGAGCAGTTCTTC
>TRBD1|TRBJ1-2|TRBV14|few
CASSRRGRDYGYTF
TGTGCCAGCAGCCGGAGGGGGCGCGACTATGGCTACACCTTC
>TRBD1|TRBJ1-5|TRBV28|NA
CASSPLTGGRGNQPQHF
TGTGCCAGCAGTCCGCTAACAGGGGGAAGGGGCAATCAGCCCCAGCATTTT
>NA|TRBJ2-2|TRBV6-4|NA
CASSDGLTTGELFF
TGTGCCAGCAGTGACGGACTAACCACCGGGGAGCTGTTTTTT
>NA|TRBJ2-1|TRBV28|few
CASSHGLAASYNEQFF
TGTGCCAGCAGCCATGGCCTAGCAGCGTCCTACAATGAGCAGTTCTTC
>NA|TRBJ2-7|TRBV7-8|NA
CASSLVVSYEQYF
TGTGCCAGCAGCTTAGTAGTCTCCTACGAGCAGTACTTC
>TRBD1|TRBJ1-4|TRBV7-8|NA
CASSPTRQGGNEKLFF
TGTGCCAGCAGCCCAACACGACAGGGGGGAAATGAAAAACTGTTTTTT
>NA|TRBJ2-1|TRBV29-1|NA
CSVEDGRDFPSSYNEQFF
TGCAGCGTTGAGGACGGTCGGGACTTCCCGAGCTCCTACAATGAGCAGTTCTTC
>TRBD1|TRBJ1-5|TRBV4-2|NA
CASSRTGDQPQHF
TGTGCCAGCAGCCGAACAGGGGATCAGCCCCAGCATTTT
>NA|TRBJ1-3|TRBV5-6|NA
CASSCPEVSGNTIYF
TGTGCCAGCAGCTGCCCAGAGGTTTCTGGAAACACCATATATTTT
>TRBD1|TRBJ2-2|TRBV27|NA
CASSYYQGANTGELFF
TGTGCCAGCAGTTACTATCAGGGGGCGAACACCGGGGAGCTGTTTTTT
>TRBD2|TRBJ2-1|TRBV9|NA
CASSVRAGSSPPIYEQFF
TGTGCCAGCAGCGTAAGAGCGGGGTCTTCCCCACCTATATATGAGCAGTTCTTC
>NA|TRBJ2-2|TRBV7-9|NA
CAAESTLNTGELFF
TGTGCCGCTGAGTCCACCTTGAACACCGGGGAGCTGTTTTTT
>NA|TRBJ1-2|TRBV11-2|NA
CASSPRMDSRGYTF
TGTGCCAGCAGCCCCCGCATGGACTCTCGAGGCTACACCTTC
>NA|TRBJ1-5|TRBV30|NA
CAWSAQNTFNQPQHF
TGTGCCTGGAGTGCCCAGAACACATTCAATCAGCCCCAGCATTTT
>NA|TRBJ2-3|TRBV19|NA
CASRGSGPSTDTQYF
TGTGCCAGTAGGGGCAGCGGTCCTAGCACAGATACGCAGTATTTT
>NA|TRBJ1-5|TRBV5-8|NA
CASSLDRINQPQHF
TGTGCCAGCAGCCTCGACAGAATCAATCAGCCCCAGCATTTT
>TRBD1|TRBJ2-7|TRBV6-6|NA
CASSYAGTVSYEQYF
TGTGCCAGCAGTTATGCCGGGACAGTTTCCTACGAGCAGTACTTC
>NA|TRBJ1-5|TRBV7-8|NA
CASSLEFRSNQPQHF
TGTGCCAGCAGCTTAGAGTTCAGGAGCAATCAGCCCCAGCATTTT
>TRBD2|TRBJ2-7|TRBV7-6|NA
CASSLEGSQRESEYEQYF
TGTGCCAGCAGCTTAGAGGGTAGCCAGCGGGAGTCCGAATACGAGCAGTACTTC
>TRBD1|TRBJ2-7|TRBV7-9|NA
CASSCDREYEQYF
TGTGCCAGCAGCTGTGACAGGGAATACGAGCAGTACTTC